The 3 T cell receptor beta chains given below trace back to one sample, sequenced in a study of cytomegalovirus exposure and HLA in healthy donors. 13 Jbeta primers and 60 Vbeta primers were used for the PCR. TCRdb's copy holds only in-frame clones and misses some; the assay was immunoSEQ multiplex PCR. The sample consists of fewer than 200,000 clones, approximately 86% of them appearing once. The source material was PBMCs. All receptors come from a male donor in good health and CMV-seronegative.

CDR3 sequence (DNA): TGTGCCAGCAGCCGGGAATTATTATCCTACGAGCAGTACTTC. Translated: CASSRELLSYEQYF. The chain links TRBV9 to TRBJ2-7; tentative D call: TRBD2 (5 bases). Per germline, CDR1 SGDLS and CDR2 YYNGEE. Between the trimmed V and J ends, which lost 4 bases and 1 base, there was a span of 12 bases. The CDR3 sequence is 14 residues long.

The rearrangement joins TRBV11-3 to TRBJ2-7, with TRBD2 as a possible D gene (7 bases). This CDR3 is 15 amino acids long. Trimming took off 2 bases at V and 6 bases at J, with 17 bases between the two ends. The germline CDR1 and CDR2 sequences are SGHNT and YENEEA. The CDR3 loop is CASSLSAGATCEQYF. CDR3 nucleotide sequence: TGTGCCAGCAGCTTATCCGCGGGGGCGACCTGCGAGCAGTACTTC.

This clone has more than one count but fewer than ten. The rearrangement joins TRBV9 to TRBJ2-7, with TRBD2 matching 10 bases. V trimming: 4 bases; J trimming: 0 bases; junction bases outside the gene matches: 1. Germline CDR1 SGDLS, CDR2 YYNGEE. CDR3 size: 14 residues. This chain's CDR3 is CASSRTSGSYEQYF. CDR3 nucleotide sequence: TGTGCCAGCAGCCGGACTAGCGGCTCCTACGAGCAGTACTTC.